Below are 10 T cell receptor beta chains sequenced from a single sample in a study of T cell changes during pregnancy in multiple sclerosis. Assay used: immunoSEQ multiplex PCR; TCRdb lists only in-frame clones, some missing. Here the sample spans tens of thousands of clones, roughly 92% being singletons. The sample here was peripheral blood, taken in the second trimester of pregnancy. These receptors originate from a female donor with multiple sclerosis, enrolled in a pregnancy study.

The rearrangement joins TRBV5-1 to TRBJ1-2; 8 positions agree with TRBD1. V was clipped by 4 bases and J by 8 bases; unmatched bases: 16. The germline CDR1 and CDR2 sequences are SGHRS and YFSETQ. The CDR3 is made up of 16 amino acids. The CDR3 here is CASSHETFSDRGGYTF. In DNA form, the CDR3 reads TGCGCCAGCAGCCACGAAACATTCAGCGACAGGGGCGGCTACACCTTC.

The gene calls are TRBV27 and TRBJ1-6; TRBD1 agrees at 9 bases. Trimming at V came to 5 bases and at J to 10 bases, leaving 12 bases not matched to a gene. Germline CDR1 and CDR2: MNHEY and SMNVEV (reference sequence). The CDR3 has 16 residues. The CDR3 region is CASSRNPGQGSSPLHF. Here the CDR3 DNA reads TGTGCCAGCAGTAGAAACCCGGGACAGGGATCCTCACCCCTCCACTTT.

The genes are TRBV6-1 and TRBJ2-7, with 16 bases matching TRBD2. The V gene's germline CDR1 is MNHNS and CDR2 SASEGT. The CDR3 length is 16 residues. Trimming took 4 bases from V and 2 from J; bases not matched to a gene: 2. The CDR3 DNA sequence: TGTGCCAGCAGTGCGGGACTAGCGGGGGGGCCCTACGAGCAGTACTTC. This codes for CASSAGLAGGPYEQYF.

A remark on this clone: The same CDR3 also results from other DNA sequences found in this sample. This chain connects TRBV18 to TRBJ1-1, with D possibly matching TRBD1 (6 bases). Trimming cost V 6 bases and J 0 bases, with 11 bases left between them. The CDR3 covers 14 residues. CDR1 is KGHSH, CDR2 LQKENI, per germline. The CDR3 sequence: CASSPGQLNTEAFF. The CDR3 nucleotides are TGTGCCAGCTCGCCAGGACAGCTGAACACTGAAGCTTTCTTT.

The chain uses TRBV11-2 and TRBJ2-3, with D perhaps matching TRBD2 (5 bases). CDR3 length equals 12 residues. Between the trimmed V and J ends, which lost 2 bases and 10 bases, there was a span of 10 bases. CDR1 and CDR2 (germline): SGHAT, FQNNGV. The CDR3 spells CASSLQPSPQYF. CDR3 DNA sequence: TGTGCCAGCAGCTTACAGCCTAGCCCGCAGTATTTT.

This chain uses TRBV6-1 with TRBJ2-7; possible D gene TRBD1, 5 bases. The V end lost 3 bases, the J end lost 4 bases, and 16 bases lay between the germline ends. The length of the CDR3 is 15 residues. CDR1 and CDR2 from the germline V gene are MNHNS and SASEGT. The CDR3 coding sequence is TGTGCCAGCAGTGAGGTTTCAGGGTTTTTTTACGAGCAGTACTTC. It encodes CASSEVSGFFYEQYF.

This chain joins TRBV5-1 and TRBJ2-4; possible D gene TRBD1, 6 bases. V lost 0 bases to trimming and J lost 2 bases, with 6 bases between them. In germline, CDR1 is SGHRS, CDR2 YFSETQ. The CDR3 covers 14 residues. The CDR3: CASSLGGPKNIQYF. The DNA for the CDR3 is TGCGCCAGCAGCTTGGGGGGGCCCAAAAACATTCAGTACTTC.

This clone was found once. This chain uses TRBV10-3 with TRBJ1-2, with 7 bases identical to TRBD1. The CDR3 runs to 13 residues. Losses at the gene ends were 6 bases for V and 8 bases for J; bases not matched to a gene: 9. Germline V gives CDR1 ENHRY, CDR2 SYGVKD. The CDR3 is CAIRGTAPGGYTF. CDR3 DNA sequence: TGTGCCATCAGGGGGACAGCCCCTGGGGGCTACACCTTC.

The rearrangement joins TRBV5-1 to TRBJ2-4; 9 bases map to TRBD1. The V and J ends lost 4 bases and 7 bases, in that order; junction bases with no gene match: 9. This CDR3 spans 15 amino acids. Looked up from germline, CDR1 is SGHRS and CDR2 is YFSETQ. The CDR3 region is CASSLLQGAMNIQYF. The CDR3 DNA is TGCGCCAGCAGCCTCCTACAGGGGGCGATGAACATTCAGTACTTC. The whole variable domain, filled in from reference TRBV5-1 and TRBJ2-4, reads KAGVTQTPRYLIKTRGQQVTLSCSPISGHRSVSWYQQTPGQGLQFLFEYFSETQRNKGNFPGRFSGRQFSNSRSEMNVSTLELGDSALYLCASSLLQGAMNIQYFGAGTRLSVL.

V gene TRBV7-8 combines with J gene TRBJ1-5, with 9 bases aligning to TRBD1. CDR3 length: 12 amino acids. V shed 11 bases and J 7 bases; nucleotides not matched to a gene: 6. Germline V gene data show CDR1 as SGHVS and CDR2 as FQNEAQ. CDR3 coding DNA: TGTGCCCTCGGACAGGGGAACCAGCCCCAGCATTTT. Protein product: CALGQGNQPQHF.